A selection of T cell receptor beta chains follows, all from one sample in a study of OX40 agonist ivuxolimab in advanced cancers. Libraries were prepared by immunoSEQ multiplex PCR; TCRdb keeps only in-frame clonotypes and omits some of them. The table has fewer than 45,000 clones, less than 90% seen once. This sample comprised CD4+ or CD8+ T cells sorted from blood, obtained in a trial of the OX40 agonist ivuxolimab. Receptor source: an adult with an advanced solid tumor such as melanoma, head and neck, liver or kidney cancer. CDR3s include the opening cysteine and the closing phenylalanine or tryptophan. Fields, in order: CDR3 DNA, CDR3 protein, D gene, J gene, V gene, clone size. D genes are given only for firm matches. The listing skips clone size in some rows; elsewhere it reads once, few, many or a size class.

CDR3nt: TGTGCCAGCAGCTGGCTAGCCCAGAATACGCAGTATTTT; CDR3aa: CASSWLAQNTQYF; d_gene: -; j_gene: TRBJ2-3; v_gene: TRBV9; abundance: -
CDR3nt: TGTGCCAGCATGAGGACAGGGGACTCCTACGAGCAGTACTTC; CDR3aa: CASMRTGDSYEQYF; d_gene: TRBD1; j_gene: TRBJ2-7; v_gene: TRBV2; abundance: -
CDR3nt: TGTGCCAGCAGTGCAACATACAACTATGGCTACACCTTC; CDR3aa: CASSATYNYGYTF; d_gene: -; j_gene: TRBJ1-2; v_gene: TRBV2; abundance: few
CDR3nt: TGTGCCAGCAGTTACCCTAGGGGCGAGCAGTACTTC; CDR3aa: CASSYPRGEQYF; d_gene: -; j_gene: TRBJ2-7; v_gene: TRBV28; abundance: -
CDR3nt: TGTGCCAGCAGCTCCAGGCAGGGGCGTTACACCTTC; CDR3aa: CASSSRQGRYTF; d_gene: -; j_gene: TRBJ1-2; v_gene: TRBV11-2; abundance: once
CDR3nt: TGTGCCAGCAGTTACGCATGGACAGGGGCGAGGGCTGAAGCTTTCTTT; CDR3aa: CASSYAWTGARAEAFF; d_gene: TRBD1; j_gene: TRBJ1-1; v_gene: TRBV6-5; abundance: once
CDR3nt: TGCGCCAGCAGCTTGGAATGGGGGGTCCGGAATGAGCAGTTCTTC; CDR3aa: CASSLEWGVRNEQFF; d_gene: -; j_gene: TRBJ2-1; v_gene: TRBV5-1; abundance: -
CDR3nt: TGCAGCGTTGAAGGGGCCGGGGTTCAAGAGACCCAGTACTTC; CDR3aa: CSVEGAGVQETQYF; d_gene: -; j_gene: TRBJ2-5; v_gene: TRBV29-1; abundance: -
CDR3nt: TGTGCCAGCAGTGAACAGACCTCTGGGGCCAACGTCCTGACTTTC; CDR3aa: CASSEQTSGANVLTF; d_gene: -; j_gene: TRBJ2-6; v_gene: TRBV2; abundance: -
CDR3nt: TGCAGCAGCAGGGAGCGGAATGAGCAGTTCTTC; CDR3aa: CSSRERNEQFF; d_gene: -; j_gene: TRBJ2-1; v_gene: TRBV29-1; abundance: -
CDR3nt: TGTGCCAGCATGGGTAGTCATAGCAATCAGCCCCAGCATTTT; CDR3aa: CASMGSHSNQPQHF; d_gene: -; j_gene: TRBJ1-5; v_gene: TRBV27; abundance: few
CDR3nt: TGTGCCAGCAGCCTAATCGGGACAGAGAACTATGGCTACACCTTC; CDR3aa: CASSLIGTENYGYTF; d_gene: TRBD1; j_gene: TRBJ1-2; v_gene: TRBV27; abundance: -
CDR3nt: TGTGCCAGCACCAAACCCGGGACAGGGGGCAGTAACTATGGCTACACCTTC; CDR3aa: CASTKPGTGGSNYGYTF; d_gene: TRBD1; j_gene: TRBJ1-2; v_gene: TRBV7-9; abundance: -
CDR3nt: TGCAGCGTCGGGGACAGGGGGAATACTGAAGCTTTCTTT; CDR3aa: CSVGDRGNTEAFF; d_gene: TRBD1; j_gene: TRBJ1-1; v_gene: TRBV29-1; abundance: -
CDR3nt: TGTGCCAGCAGCCCAAACAGGGTGAACACTGAAGCTTTCTTT; CDR3aa: CASSPNRVNTEAFF; d_gene: -; j_gene: TRBJ1-1; v_gene: TRBV7-8; abundance: -
CDR3nt: TGCGCCAGCAGCTTCGGTGGGGCTGGAAACACCATATATTTT; CDR3aa: CASSFGGAGNTIYF; d_gene: -; j_gene: TRBJ1-3; v_gene: TRBV5-1; abundance: -
CDR3nt: TGTGCCAGTAGTACAGGGTCACAAGAGACCCAGTACTTC; CDR3aa: CASSTGSQETQYF; d_gene: -; j_gene: TRBJ2-5; v_gene: TRBV19; abundance: -
CDR3nt: TGTGCCAGCAGCCAAGTTGTAGTGGGTTTAACTGAAGCTTTCTTT; CDR3aa: CASSQVVVGLTEAFF; d_gene: -; j_gene: TRBJ1-1; v_gene: TRBV14; abundance: -
CDR3nt: TGCGCCAGCAGCCCCGGTGGATATTGGGGCACAGATACGCAGTATTTT; CDR3aa: CASSPGGYWGTDTQYF; d_gene: -; j_gene: TRBJ2-3; v_gene: TRBV4-1; abundance: -
CDR3nt: TGTGCCGCCGCCAGGAGGTATGGGGATGAGCAGTTCTTC; CDR3aa: CAAARRYGDEQFF; d_gene: -; j_gene: TRBJ2-1; v_gene: TRBV6-1; abundance: once
CDR3nt: TGTGCCAGCAGCTTAGTGAGCCTACAGGGAGGATATGGCTACACCTTC; CDR3aa: CASSLVSLQGGYGYTF; d_gene: -; j_gene: TRBJ1-2; v_gene: TRBV7-8; abundance: -
CDR3nt: TGTGCCAGCTCACCCGGAACCACAGATACGCAGTATTTT; CDR3aa: CASSPGTTDTQYF; d_gene: -; j_gene: TRBJ2-3; v_gene: TRBV18; abundance: -
CDR3nt: TGTGCCAGCAGCCAAGCTAACAGGGTAGAGGACACTGAAGCTTTCTTT; CDR3aa: CASSQANRVEDTEAFF; d_gene: -; j_gene: TRBJ1-1; v_gene: TRBV14; abundance: -
CDR3nt: TGTGCCAGCAGCATCGGCGGCGCGAACACCGGGGAGCTGTTTTTT; CDR3aa: CASSIGGANTGELFF; d_gene: -; j_gene: TRBJ2-2; v_gene: TRBV6-1; abundance: once
CDR3nt: TGCAGTGCTGGGACTTTCGAACTGTTTTTT; CDR3aa: CSAGTFELFF; d_gene: -; j_gene: TRBJ1-4; v_gene: TRBV20-1; abundance: -
CDR3nt: TGTGCCAGCAGCGTAGAAGGGACTAGCGGGAGCTTCCCCTACGAGCAGTACTTC; CDR3aa: CASSVEGTSGSFPYEQYF; d_gene: TRBD2; j_gene: TRBJ2-7; v_gene: TRBV9; abundance: -
CDR3nt: TGTGCCAGCAGCCAATCACGAGGGGGAGGCACAGATACGCAGTATTTT; CDR3aa: CASSQSRGGGTDTQYF; d_gene: -; j_gene: TRBJ2-3; v_gene: TRBV4-2; abundance: -
CDR3nt: TGTGCCAGCAGCTTGTTACAAGCCCAAAATCAGCCCCAGCATTTT; CDR3aa: CASSLLQAQNQPQHF; d_gene: -; j_gene: TRBJ1-5; v_gene: TRBV5-6; abundance: -
CDR3nt: TGTGCTAGTGGTCTGGGGGAAGCGCGTGCTTTCTTT; CDR3aa: CASGLGEARAFF; d_gene: -; j_gene: TRBJ1-1; v_gene: TRBV12-5; abundance: -
CDR3nt: TGCGCCAGCAGCTTGGAACGAGGCTCTGGAAACACCATATATTTT; CDR3aa: CASSLERGSGNTIYF; d_gene: -; j_gene: TRBJ1-3; v_gene: TRBV5-1; abundance: -
CDR3nt: TGTGCCAGCAGTACCATAGCGGCGCATACGCAGTATTTT; CDR3aa: CASSTIAAHTQYF; d_gene: -; j_gene: TRBJ2-3; v_gene: TRBV27; abundance: -
CDR3nt: TGTGCCAGCTCTGGACAGTACAATCAGCCCCAGCATTTT; CDR3aa: CASSGQYNQPQHF; d_gene: -; j_gene: TRBJ1-5; v_gene: TRBV7-2; abundance: -
CDR3nt: TGTGCCAGTAGTTCCCGGTCGGGGCTGGAGACCCAGTACTTC; CDR3aa: CASSSRSGLETQYF; d_gene: -; j_gene: TRBJ2-5; v_gene: TRBV19; abundance: -